Listed here are 14 T cell receptor beta chains from one sample, sequenced in a study of breast tumors, draining lymph nodes, adjacent tissues. TCRdb reanalysed the multiplex PCR reads using MiXCR and keeps one entry per CDR3 protein. This table holds 150,000 or so distinct CDR3 sequences, around a third found once. Breast cancer patients provided tissue from their axillary draining lymph nodes. Source material: axillary lymph node tissue. These receptor sequences come from a female donor with breast cancer. Some clones in this sample may be carry-over from other donors' samples.

This clonotype came up once. A read error may account for a junction end that differs from germline. The gene calls are TRBV20-1 and TRBJ2-3; 9 positions match TRBD2. Germline V CDR1 and CDR2: DFQATT, SNEGSKA (reference sequence). CDR3 length equals 18 residues. The CDR3 DNA follows: TGCAGTGCTAGAGAGGGTGGCGGGGGGGCAACACACACAGATACGCGGTATTTT. It specifies CSAREGGGGATHTDTRYF.

This clonotype was detected only a few times. Being one base from a much bigger clone, this may be a read error. This rearrangement joins TRBV30 to TRBJ2-2, with a weak D call TRBD2 (5 bases). Germline CDR1 is GTSNPN and CDR2 is SVGIG (reference sequence). CDR3 length: 12 amino acids. CDR3 in amino acids: CAWSEQNGELVF. CDR3 nucleotide sequence: TGTGCCTGGAGTGAACAGAACGGGGAGCTGGTTTTT.

The gene calls are TRBV7-8 and TRBJ2-7; 7 nucleotides line up with TRBD2. CDR3 length: 18 residues. The germline V gene encodes CDR1 SGHVS and CDR2 FQNEAQ. V trimming: 6 bases; J trimming: 1 base; junction bases outside the gene matches: 18. CDR3 coding DNA: TGTGCCAGCAGTGAAGACCGAGGCGGTGGGGGAGGGTCCTACGAGCAGTACTTC. This codes for CASSEDRGGGGGSYEQYF.

This chain uses TRBV5-4 with TRBJ1-4; possibly TRBD1 for D (6 bases). Germline V CDR1 and CDR2: SGHNT, YYREEE (reference sequence). CDR3 length: 11 residues. V lost 4 bases and J 11 bases, leaving 9 bases between the germline ends. This CDR3 reads CASSLRGKLFF. The CDR3 DNA is TGTGCCAGCAGCCTAAGGGGGAAACTGTTTTTT.

This clonotype came up once. This chain uses TRBV20-1 with TRBJ1-4; tentatively, D is TRBD1 (5 bases). CDR1 and CDR2 from the germline V gene are DFQATT and SNEGSKA (reference sequence). This CDR3 is built from 14 residues. Trimming removed 0 bases from V and 8 bases from J, with 13 bases in between. This CDR3 reads CSARDRRGGEKLFF. In DNA form, the CDR3 reads TGCAGTGCTAGAGATCGAAGGGGCGGCGAAAAACTGTTTTTT.

Regarding this clonotype: A much larger clone differs by one base, so this may be a read error. The chain is built from TRBV3-1 and TRBJ1-2, with D perhaps matching TRBD1 (6 bases). CDR1 LGHDT and CDR2 YNNKEL come from the germline V gene (reference sequence). V dropped 1 base and J dropped 5 bases, with 14 bases sitting between them. CDR3 length equals 15 residues. DNA for the CDR3: TGTGCCAGCAGCCAAGCGGGGGCAATTATATATGGCTACACCTTC. Translated: CASSQAGAIIYGYTF.

This clonotype was observed at least ten times. This chain uses TRBV27 with TRBJ2-1; D gene unclear. Trimming pared 1 base from V and 9 bases from J, leaving 10 bases between. Germline CDR1 is MNHEY and CDR2 is SMNVEV (reference sequence). The CDR3 runs to 13 residues. Here the CDR3 DNA reads TGTGCCAGCAGTTTATTCGGCCCCGCTGAGCAGTTCTTC. It yields the protein CASSLFGPAEQFF.

A note on this clonotype: One end of the junction is discordant with germline, which a read error may explain. The chain couples TRBV7-9 to TRBJ2-1, with D perhaps matching TRBD2 (5 bases). CDR3 length: 16 amino acids. CDR1 and CDR2 from the germline V gene are SEHNR and FQNEAQ (reference sequence). The CDR3 sequence is CASSSPLAVTCNEQFF. The CDR3, as DNA: TGTGCCAGCAGCTCCCCCCTAGCTGTAACCTGCAATGAGCAATTCTTC.

The gene calls are TRBV19 and TRBJ2-7, with D hard to call. The CDR3 contains 13 residues. V lost 3 bases and J lost 0, with 6 bases in between. Germline loops: CDR1 LNHDA, CDR2 SQIVND (reference sequence). CDR3: CASSIVASYEQYF. The CDR3 nucleotides are TGTGCCAGTAGTATTGTGGCCTCCTACGAGCAGTACTTC.

This clonotype was found many times. This chain connects TRBV9 to TRBJ1-3, with a weak D call TRBD1 (6 bases). Deletions cut 3 bases from V and 0 bases from J, with 10 bases between. The CDR3 runs to 15 residues. Germline assignment: CDR1 SGDLS and CDR2 YYNGEE. The CDR3 DNA is TGTGCCAGCAGCGCCCAGACAGGCTCTGGAAACACCATATATTTT. It specifies CASSAQTGSGNTIYF.

Ten or more counts support this clonotype. V usage is TRBV5-1 and J usage is TRBJ2-1; 8 nucleotides line up with TRBD1. V was clipped by 4 bases and J by 5 bases; unmatched bases: 5. Germline lookup yields CDR1 SGHRS and CDR2 YFSETQ. The CDR3 extends over 14 amino acids. The CDR3 sequence is CASSRQGSHNEQFF. CDR3 sequence (DNA): TGCGCCAGCAGCCGACAGGGGTCTCACAATGAGCAGTTCTTC.

This clonotype was detected a few times. The junction shows a germline mismatch at one end, possibly a read error. The J gene is TRBJ2-1, the V gene TRBV19; 15 bases map to TRBD2. Germline V gene data show CDR1 as LNHDA and CDR2 as SQIVND (reference sequence). This CDR3 has 20 residues. As DNA, the CDR3 is TGTGCCAGTACCCCAGGACGGACTAGCGGGAGGGGGGGCTCCTACACTGAGCAGTTCTTC. Amino acid sequence: CASTPGRTSGRGGSYTEQFF.

V is TRBV4-1 and J is TRBJ1-4; D gene unclear. Germline lookup yields CDR1 MGHRA and CDR2 YSYEKL. Trimming took off 3 bases at V and 11 bases at J, with 10 bases between the two ends. The CDR3 extends over 12 amino acids. The CDR3 here is CASSQGPSKLFF. Here the CDR3 DNA reads TGCGCCAGCAGCCAGGGTCCCTCGAAACTGTTTTTT.

This clonotype was recorded many times. CDR3 amino acids: CSARDQRGQYSGNTIYF. CDR3 bases: TGCAGTGCTAGAGATCAGAGGGGACAATACTCTGGAAACACCATATATTTT. V is TRBV20-1 and J is TRBJ1-3, with D possibly being TRBD1 (6 bases). The germline V and J ends were trimmed by 0 bases and 0 bases, with 15 bases remaining between them. Germline V gene sequence: CDR1 DFQATT, CDR2 SNEGSKA (reference sequence). This CDR3 is built from 17 residues.